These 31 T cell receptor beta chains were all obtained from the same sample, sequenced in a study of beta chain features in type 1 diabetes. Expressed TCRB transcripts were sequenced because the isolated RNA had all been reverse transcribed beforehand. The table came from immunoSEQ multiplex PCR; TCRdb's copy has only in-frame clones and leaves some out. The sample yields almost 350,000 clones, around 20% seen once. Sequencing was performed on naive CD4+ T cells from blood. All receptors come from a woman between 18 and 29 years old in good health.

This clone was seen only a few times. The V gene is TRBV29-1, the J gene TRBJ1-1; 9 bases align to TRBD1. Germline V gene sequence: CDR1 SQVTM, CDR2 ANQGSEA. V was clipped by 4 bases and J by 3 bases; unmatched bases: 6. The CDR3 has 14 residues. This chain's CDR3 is CSVGSGQGYTEAFF. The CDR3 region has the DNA TGCAGCGTTGGATCAGGACAGGGGTACACTGAAGCTTTCTTT.

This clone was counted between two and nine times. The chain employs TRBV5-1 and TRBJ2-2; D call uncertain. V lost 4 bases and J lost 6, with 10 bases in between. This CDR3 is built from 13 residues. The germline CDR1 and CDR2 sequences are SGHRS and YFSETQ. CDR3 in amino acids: CASSPRGPGELFF. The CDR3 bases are TGCGCCAGCAGCCCGAGAGGCCCCGGGGAGCTGTTTTTT.

CDR3 protein: CASSEAVTSRRLYF. CDR3 DNA sequence: TGTGCCAGCAGTGAAGCCGTGACAAGTCGTAGGTTGTACTTC. V gene TRBV2 combines with J gene TRBJ2-7; D is undetermined. V gave up 0 bases and J gave up 12 bases, with 18 bases separating them. CDR3 length equals 14 residues. Germline V gives CDR1 SNHLY, CDR2 FYNNEI.

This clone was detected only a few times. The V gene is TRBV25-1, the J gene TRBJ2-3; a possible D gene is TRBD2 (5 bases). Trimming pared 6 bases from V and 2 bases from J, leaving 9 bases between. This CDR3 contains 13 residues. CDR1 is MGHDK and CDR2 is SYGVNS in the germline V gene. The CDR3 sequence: CASRRESTDTQYF. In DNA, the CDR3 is TGTGCCAGCAGGAGGGAGTCCACAGATACGCAGTATTTT. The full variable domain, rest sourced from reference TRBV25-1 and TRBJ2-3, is EADIYQTPRYLVIGTGKKITLECSQTMGHDKMYWYQQDPGMELHLIHYSYGVNSTEKGDLSSESTVSRIRTEHFPLTLESARPSHTSQYLCASRRESTDTQYFGPGTRLTVL.

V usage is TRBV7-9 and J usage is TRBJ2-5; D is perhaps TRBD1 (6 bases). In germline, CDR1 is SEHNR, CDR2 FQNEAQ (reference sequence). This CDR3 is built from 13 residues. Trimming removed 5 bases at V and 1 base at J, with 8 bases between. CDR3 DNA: TGTGCCAGCAGCGTACAGGGCCAAGAGACCCAGTACTTC. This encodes CASSVQGQETQYF.

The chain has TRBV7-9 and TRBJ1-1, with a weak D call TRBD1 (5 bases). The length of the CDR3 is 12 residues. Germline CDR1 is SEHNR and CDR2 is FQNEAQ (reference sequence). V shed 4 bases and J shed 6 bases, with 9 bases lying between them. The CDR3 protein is CASSWGRPEAFF. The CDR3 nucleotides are TGTGCCAGCAGCTGGGGCAGGCCTGAAGCTTTCTTT.

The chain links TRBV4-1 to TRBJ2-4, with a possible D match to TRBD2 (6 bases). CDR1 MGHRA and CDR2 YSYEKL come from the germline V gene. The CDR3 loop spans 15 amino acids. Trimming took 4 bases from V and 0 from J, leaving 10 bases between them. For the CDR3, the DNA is TGCGCCAGCAGCCGGGGGGTACTAGCCAAAAACATTCAGTACTTC. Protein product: CASSRGVLAKNIQYF.

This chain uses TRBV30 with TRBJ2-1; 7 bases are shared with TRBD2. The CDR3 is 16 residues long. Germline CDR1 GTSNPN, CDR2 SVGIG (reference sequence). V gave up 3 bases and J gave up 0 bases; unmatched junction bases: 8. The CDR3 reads CAWSYPLADSYNEQFF. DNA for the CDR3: TGTGCCTGGAGCTACCCTCTAGCGGACTCCTACAATGAGCAGTTCTTC.

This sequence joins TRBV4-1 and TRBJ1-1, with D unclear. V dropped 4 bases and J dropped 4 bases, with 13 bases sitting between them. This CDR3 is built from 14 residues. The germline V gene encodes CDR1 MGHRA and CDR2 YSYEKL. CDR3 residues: CASSRGGLGTEAFF. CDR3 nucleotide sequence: TGCGCCAGCAGCCGGGGAGGGTTGGGCACTGAAGCTTTCTTT.

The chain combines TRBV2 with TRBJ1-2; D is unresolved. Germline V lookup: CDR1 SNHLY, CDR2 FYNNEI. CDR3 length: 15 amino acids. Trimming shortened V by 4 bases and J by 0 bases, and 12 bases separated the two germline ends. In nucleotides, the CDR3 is TGTGCCAGCAGTGCCACGAAGGGAGCTAACTATGGCTACACCTTC. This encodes CASSATKGANYGYTF.

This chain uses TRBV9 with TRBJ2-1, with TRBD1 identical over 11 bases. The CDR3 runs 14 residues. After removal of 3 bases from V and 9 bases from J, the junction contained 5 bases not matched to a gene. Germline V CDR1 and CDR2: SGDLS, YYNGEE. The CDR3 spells CASSGPGQGGEQFF. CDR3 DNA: TGTGCCAGCAGCGGACCGGGACAGGGGGGTGAGCAGTTCTTC.

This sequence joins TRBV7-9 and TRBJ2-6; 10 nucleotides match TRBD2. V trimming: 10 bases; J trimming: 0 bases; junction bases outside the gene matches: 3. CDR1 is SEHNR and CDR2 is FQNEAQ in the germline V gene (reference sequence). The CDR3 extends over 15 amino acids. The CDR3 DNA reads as TGTGCCACTAGCGGGAGTGGCTCTGGGGCCAACGTCCTGACTTTC. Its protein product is CATSGSGSGANVLTF.

The CDR3 DNA follows: TGTGCCAGCAGCTTATACAGCCAAGAGACCCAGTACTTC. Translation gives CASSLYSQETQYF. The chain couples TRBV7-6 to TRBJ2-5; D call uncertain. The CDR3 is made up of 13 amino acids. Germline CDR1 is SGHVS and CDR2 is FNYEAQ. V gave up 2 bases and J gave up 1 base, with 5 bases separating them.

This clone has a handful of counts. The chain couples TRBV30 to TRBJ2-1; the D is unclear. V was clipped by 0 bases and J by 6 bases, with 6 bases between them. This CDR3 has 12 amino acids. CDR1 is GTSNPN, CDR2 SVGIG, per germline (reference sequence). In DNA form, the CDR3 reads TGTGCCTGGAGTGTCGGTCGCAATGAGCAGTTCTTC. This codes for CAWSVGRNEQFF.

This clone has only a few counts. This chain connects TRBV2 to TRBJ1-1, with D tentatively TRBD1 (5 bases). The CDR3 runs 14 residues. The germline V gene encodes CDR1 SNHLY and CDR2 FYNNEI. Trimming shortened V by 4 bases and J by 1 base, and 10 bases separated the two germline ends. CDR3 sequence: CASSVRGTNTEAFF. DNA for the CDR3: TGTGCCAGCAGTGTTCGGGGGACGAACACTGAAGCTTTCTTT.

The CDR3 protein is CASVVKRFPSYNEQFF. CDR3 DNA sequence: TGTGCTAGTGTAGTTAAGCGGTTCCCTTCCTACAATGAGCAGTTCTTC. The rearrangement joins TRBV12-5 to TRBJ2-1; possibly TRBD2 for D (5 bases). Germline V lookup: CDR1 LGHNT, CDR2 FRNRAP. Trimming left V 7 bases short and J 1 base short, with 17 bases between. The CDR3 covers 16 residues.

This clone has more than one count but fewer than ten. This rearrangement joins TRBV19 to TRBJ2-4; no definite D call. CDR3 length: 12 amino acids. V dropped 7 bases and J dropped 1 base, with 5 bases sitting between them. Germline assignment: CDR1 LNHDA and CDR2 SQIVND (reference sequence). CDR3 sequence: CASKEAKNIQYF. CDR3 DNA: TGTGCCAGTAAGGAGGCCAAAAACATTCAGTACTTC.

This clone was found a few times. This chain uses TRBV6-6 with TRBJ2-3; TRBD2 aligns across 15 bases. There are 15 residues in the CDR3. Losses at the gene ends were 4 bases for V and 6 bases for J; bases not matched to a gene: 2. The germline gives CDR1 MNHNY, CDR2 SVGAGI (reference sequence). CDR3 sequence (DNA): TGTGCCAGCAGTTGGACTAGCGGGGGGGCCGATACGCAGTATTTT. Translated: CASSWTSGGADTQYF.

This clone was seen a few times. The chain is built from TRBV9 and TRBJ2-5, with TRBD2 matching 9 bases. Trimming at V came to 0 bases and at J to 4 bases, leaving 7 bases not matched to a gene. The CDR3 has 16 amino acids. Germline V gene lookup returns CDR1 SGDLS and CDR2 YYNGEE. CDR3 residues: CASSVGAGGPRETQYF. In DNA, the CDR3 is TGTGCCAGCAGCGTAGGGGCGGGGGGGCCGCGAGAGACCCAGTACTTC.

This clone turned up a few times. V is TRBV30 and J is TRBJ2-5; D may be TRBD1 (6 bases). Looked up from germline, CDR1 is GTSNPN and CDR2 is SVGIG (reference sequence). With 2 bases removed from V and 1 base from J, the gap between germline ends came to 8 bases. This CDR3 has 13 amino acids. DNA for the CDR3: TGTGCCTGGAGTCGGGACACCCAAGAGACCCAGTACTTC. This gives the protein CAWSRDTQETQYF.

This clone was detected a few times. CDR3 amino acids: CAWSASLGGTDTQYF. The CDR3 bases are TGTGCCTGGAGTGCCTCTCTGGGAGGGACAGATACGCAGTATTTT. The J gene is TRBJ2-3, the V gene TRBV30; 7 nucleotides agree with TRBD2. Trimming removed 1 base from V and 3 bases from J; junction bases left unmatched: 7. The CDR3 totals 15 residues. CDR1 and CDR2 (germline): GTSNPN, SVGIG (reference sequence).

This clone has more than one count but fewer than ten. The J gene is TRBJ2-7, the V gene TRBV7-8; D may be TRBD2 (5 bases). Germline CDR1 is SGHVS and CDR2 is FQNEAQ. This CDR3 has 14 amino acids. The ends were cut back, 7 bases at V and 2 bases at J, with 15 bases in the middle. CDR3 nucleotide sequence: TGTGCCAGCATTTCGGGGTCCGCGCCCTACGAGCAGTACTTC. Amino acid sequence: CASISGSAPYEQYF.

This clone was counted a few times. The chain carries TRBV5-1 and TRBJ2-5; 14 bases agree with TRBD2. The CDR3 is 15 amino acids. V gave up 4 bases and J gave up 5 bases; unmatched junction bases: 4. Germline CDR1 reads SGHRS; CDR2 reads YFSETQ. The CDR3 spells CASSGGLAGAETQYF. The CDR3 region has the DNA TGCGCCAGCAGCGGGGGACTAGCGGGAGCTGAGACCCAGTACTTC.

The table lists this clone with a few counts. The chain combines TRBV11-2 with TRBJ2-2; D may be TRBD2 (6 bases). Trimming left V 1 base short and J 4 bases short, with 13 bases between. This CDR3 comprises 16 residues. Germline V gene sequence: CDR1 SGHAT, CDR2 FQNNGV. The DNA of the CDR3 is TGTGCCAGCAGCTTAGCTCCTAGCGAGAGCACCGGGGAGCTGTTTTTT. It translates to CASSLAPSESTGELFF.

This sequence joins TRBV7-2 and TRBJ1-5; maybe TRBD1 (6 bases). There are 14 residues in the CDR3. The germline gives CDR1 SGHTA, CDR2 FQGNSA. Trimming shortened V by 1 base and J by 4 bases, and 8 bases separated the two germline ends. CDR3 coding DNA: TGTGCCAGCAGCTTAGTAGGACAGAATCAGCCCCAGCATTTT. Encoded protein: CASSLVGQNQPQHF. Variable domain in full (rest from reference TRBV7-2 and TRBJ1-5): GAGVSQSPSNKVTEKGKDVELRCDPISGHTALYWYRQSLGQGLEFLIYFQGNSAPDKSGLPSDRFSAERTGGSVSTLTIQRTQQEDSAVYLCASSLVGQNQPQHFGDGTRLSIL.

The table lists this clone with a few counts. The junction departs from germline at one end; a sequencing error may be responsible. The CDR3 DNA follows: TGTGCTAGCAGCCTGGGGACTAGCGGTGAAAGGGCCCAGTACTTC. Amino acids: CASSLGTSGERAQYF. The chain carries TRBV7-7 and TRBJ2-5; 11 bases are shared with TRBD2. There are 15 residues in the CDR3. Germline V gene data show CDR1 as SSHAT and CDR2 as FNYEAQ (reference sequence).

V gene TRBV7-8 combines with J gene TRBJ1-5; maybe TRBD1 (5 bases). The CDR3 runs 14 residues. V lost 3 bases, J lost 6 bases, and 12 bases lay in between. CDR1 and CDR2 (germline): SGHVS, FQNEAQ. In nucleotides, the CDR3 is TGTGCCAGCAGCTTTAAGGGGCTGGGTCAGCCCCAGCATTTT. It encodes CASSFKGLGQPQHF.

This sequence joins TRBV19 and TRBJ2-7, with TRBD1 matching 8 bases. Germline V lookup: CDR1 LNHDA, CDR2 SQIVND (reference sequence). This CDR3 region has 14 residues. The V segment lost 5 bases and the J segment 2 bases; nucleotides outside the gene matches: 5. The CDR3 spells CASSPGDRPYEQYF. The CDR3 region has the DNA TGTGCCAGTAGTCCGGGGGACAGGCCCTACGAGCAGTACTTC. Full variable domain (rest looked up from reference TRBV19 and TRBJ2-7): DGGITQSPKYLFRKEGQNVTLSCEQNLNHDAMYWYRQDPGQGLRLIYYSQIVNDFQKGDIAEGYSVSREKKESFPLTVTSAQKNPTAFYLCASSPGDRPYEQYFGPGTRLTVT.

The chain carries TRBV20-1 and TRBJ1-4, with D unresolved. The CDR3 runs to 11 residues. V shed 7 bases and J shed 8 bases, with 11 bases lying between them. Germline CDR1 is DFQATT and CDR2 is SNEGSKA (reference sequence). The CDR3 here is CSGSFLEKLFF. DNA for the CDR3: TGCAGTGGGAGTTTCCTGGAAAAACTGTTTTTT.

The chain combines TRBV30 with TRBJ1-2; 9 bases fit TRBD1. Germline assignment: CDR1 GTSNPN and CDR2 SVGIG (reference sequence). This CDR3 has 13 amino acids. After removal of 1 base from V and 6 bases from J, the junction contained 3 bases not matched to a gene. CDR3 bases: TGTGCCTGGAGTGGACAGGGGGTGAATGGCTACACCTTC. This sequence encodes CAWSGQGVNGYTF.

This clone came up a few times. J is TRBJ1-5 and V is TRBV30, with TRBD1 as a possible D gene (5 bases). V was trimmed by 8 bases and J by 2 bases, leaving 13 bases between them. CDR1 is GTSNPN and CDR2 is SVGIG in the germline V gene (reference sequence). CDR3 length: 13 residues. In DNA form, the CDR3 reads TGTGCCCAAGCGGGAGGGGGCAATCAGCCCCAGCATTTT. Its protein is CAQAGGGNQPQHF.